What follows are 4 T cell receptor beta chains derived from one specimen sequenced in a study of metastatic and nonmetastatic thyroid tumors. TCRdb re-called the PCR reads via MiXCR. The sample holds roughly 13,000 clones, 25% to 30% seen once. Thyroid surgery took place with no prior treatment in any patient. Input material: blood. These receptors all stem from a female donor with papillary thyroid cancer or a benign thyroid nodule (not recorded which). Some clones in this sample may be carry-over from other donors' samples.

In its sample, this clone is medium-sized (0.01 to 0.1%). The CDR3 nucleotides are TGCAGTGCCTACAACGCGGGGGACACTGAAGCTTTCTTT. It codes for CSAYNAGDTEAFF. J is TRBJ1-1 and V is TRBV20-1; a weak D match, TRBD1 (5 bases). Germline V gives CDR1 DFQATT, CDR2 SNEGSKA (reference sequence). V gave up 6 bases and J gave up 3 bases, with 14 bases separating them. CDR3 size: 13 residues.

The J gene is TRBJ2-2, the V gene TRBV30; D gene uncertain. V was shortened by 2 bases and J by 7 bases, with 5 bases between the two germline ends. Germline loops: CDR1 GTSNPN, CDR2 SVGIG (reference sequence). The CDR3 runs to 11 residues. The CDR3 bases are TGTGCCTGGAGTCCCGGCGGGGAGCTGTTTTTT. The encoded protein is CAWSPGGELFF.

A few counts support this clone. The gene calls are TRBV12-3 or TRBV12-4 and TRBJ1-1; D not resolved. This CDR3 region has 13 residues. Trimming left V 3 bases short and J 4 bases short, with 9 bases between. Written as DNA, the CDR3 is TGTGCCAGCAGTTTCCAATCGCCCACTGAAGCTTTCTTT. Translating gives CASSFQSPTEAFF.

By its share, this clone is medium-sized (0.01 to 0.1%). The J gene is TRBJ2-3, the V gene TRBV12-3 or TRBV12-4; 7 bases agree with TRBD2. There are 15 residues in the CDR3. The junction had 8 bases not matched to a gene; V was cut back by 2 bases and J by 6 bases. The CDR3 coding sequence is TGTGCCAGCAGTTTACTGGCTGGGGAGGGGGATACGCAGTATTTT. It specifies CASSLLAGEGDTQYF.